These T cell receptor beta chains were read from a single sample in a study of Ad26.COV2.S vaccination and SARS-CoV-2 variants. This table comes from immunoSEQ multiplex PCR, and its TCRdb copy is limited to in-frame clones, with some not included. Altogether hundreds of thousands of clones are present, 89% being singletons, with the ten largest covering over 1.3%. This specimen consisted of peripheral blood, obtained in a trial of Ad26.COV2.S vaccine versus placebo. Receptors were obtained from a person between 18 and 65 years old who received the Ad26.COV2.S COVID-19 vaccine or a placebo. Both conserved end residues are trimmed from each CDR3.

>TRBJ1-3|TRBV5-4
ASSLDPGNTIY
>TRBJ1-6|TRBV7-9
ASSPSGNNSPLH
>TRBJ2-7|TRBV7-2
ASSLVAGDAYEQY
>TRBJ1-2|TRBV6-5
ASSFLGETYYGYT
>TRBJ1-1|TRBV19
ASTQPAGVNTEAF
>TRBJ2-2|TRBV11-3
ASSFTGRTNTGELF
>TRBJ1-3|TRBV7-2
ASSKTGGGNTIY
>TRBJ1-5|TRBV5-6
ASSLGYRAPQH
>TRBJ1-6|TRBV11-3
ASSQNGVGSPLH
>TRBJ2-1|TRBV27
ASRVAGSSYNEQF
>TRBJ2-7|TRBV7-9
ASSSSTGTGAYEQY
>TRBJ1-2|TRBV7-9
ASSSPLGSYT
>TRBJ1-1|TRBV4-2
ASSPTPGTEAF
>TRBJ2-7|TRBV5-6
ASTQGLAGSYEQY
>TRBJ2-3|TRBV12-3/TRBV12-4
ASSSRQTDTQY
>TRBJ2-7|TRBV6-2/TRBV6-3
ASSLATPGLASEQY
>TRBJ2-2|TRBV19
ASSIVRGPNTGELF
>TRBJ1-1|TRBV2
ASLLGTANTEAF
>TRBJ2-3|TRBV18
ASSPNRAGPSTDTQY
>TRBJ2-7|TRBV10-2
ASTKQGTYEQY
>TRBJ1-1|TRBV4-3
ASSQERGLGTEAF
>TRBJ2-5|TRBV29-1
SVDSGQETQY
>TRBJ2-3|TRBV19
ASSIRPEVDTQY
>TRBJ1-5|TRBV7-2
ASSLTGNQPQH
>TRBJ2-3|TRBV6-5
ASSWVGSTDTQY